This T cell receptor beta chain originates from a study of cytomegalovirus exposure and HLA in healthy donors. Overall study results and limits: It was in a later analysis that TCR association rates were seen to vary by HLA locus, highest for DRB1 and lowest for HLA-C.

In regard to this clone: Antigen specificity is unknown.

The PCR was carried out with 60 Vbeta primers and 13 Jbeta primers. The table came from immunoSEQ multiplex PCR; TCRdb's copy has only in-frame clones and leaves some out. The sample lists some 130,000 clones; 80% were seen once. Unmatched junction bases numbered 7, after V lost 4 bases and J lost 10 bases. CDR1 is SGHTS and CDR2 is YDEGEE in the germline V gene. The CDR3 is 14 residues long. The source material was PBMCs. The chain joins TRBV5-8 to TRBJ1-6, with 8 positions matching TRBD1. The source is a man aged 30 to 45 in good health and CMV-seronegative. CDR3 DNA: TGTGCCAGCAGCCTGGACAGGGCGGAATCACCCCTCCACTTT. The encoded protein is CASSLDRAESPLHF.